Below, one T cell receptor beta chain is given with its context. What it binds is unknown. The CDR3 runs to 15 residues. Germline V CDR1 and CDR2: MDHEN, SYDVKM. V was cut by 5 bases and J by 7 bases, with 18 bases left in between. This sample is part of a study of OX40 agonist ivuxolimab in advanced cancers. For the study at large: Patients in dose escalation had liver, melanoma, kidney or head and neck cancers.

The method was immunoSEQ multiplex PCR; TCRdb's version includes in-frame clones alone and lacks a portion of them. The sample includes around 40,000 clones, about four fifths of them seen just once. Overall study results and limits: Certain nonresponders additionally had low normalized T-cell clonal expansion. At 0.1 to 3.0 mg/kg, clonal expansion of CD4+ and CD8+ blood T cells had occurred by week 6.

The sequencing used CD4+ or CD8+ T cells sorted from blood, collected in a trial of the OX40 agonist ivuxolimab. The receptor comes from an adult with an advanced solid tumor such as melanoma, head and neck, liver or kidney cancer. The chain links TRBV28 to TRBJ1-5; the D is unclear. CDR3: CASSPRGGVYQPQHF. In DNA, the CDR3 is TGTGCCAGCAGTCCCCGTGGTGGGGTGTACCAGCCCCAGCATTTT.